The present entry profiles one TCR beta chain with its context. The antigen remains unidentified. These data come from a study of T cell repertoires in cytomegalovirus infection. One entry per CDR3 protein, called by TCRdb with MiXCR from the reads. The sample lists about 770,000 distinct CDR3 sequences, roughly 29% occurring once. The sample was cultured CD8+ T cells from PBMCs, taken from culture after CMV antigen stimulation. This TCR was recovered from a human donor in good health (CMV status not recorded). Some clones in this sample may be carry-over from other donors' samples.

In DNA form, the CDR3 reads TGTGCCAGCAGCGACAGAAGGGATGAGCAGTTCTTC. This sequence encodes CASSDRRDEQFF. This chain links TRBV7-6 with TRBJ2-1, with a possible D match to TRBD1 (5 bases). In germline, CDR1 is SGHVS, CDR2 FNYEAQ. The CDR3 consists of 12 residues. The V end lost 5 bases, the J end lost 8 bases, and 10 bases lay between the germline ends.